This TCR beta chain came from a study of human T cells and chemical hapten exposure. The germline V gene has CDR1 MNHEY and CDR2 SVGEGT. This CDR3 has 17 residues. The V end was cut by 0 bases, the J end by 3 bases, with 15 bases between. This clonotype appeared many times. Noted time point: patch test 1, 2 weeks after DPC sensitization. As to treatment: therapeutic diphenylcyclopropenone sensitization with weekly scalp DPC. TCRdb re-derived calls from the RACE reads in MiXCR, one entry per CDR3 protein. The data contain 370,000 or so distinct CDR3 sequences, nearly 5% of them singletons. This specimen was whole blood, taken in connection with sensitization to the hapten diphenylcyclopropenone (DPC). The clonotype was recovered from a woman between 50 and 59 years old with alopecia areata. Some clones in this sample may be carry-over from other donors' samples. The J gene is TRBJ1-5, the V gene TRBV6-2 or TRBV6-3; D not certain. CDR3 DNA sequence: TGTGCCAGCAGTTACTCGGAGGGCAAGGGTAACAATCAGCCCCAGCATTTT. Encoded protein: CASSYSEGKGNNQPQHF.